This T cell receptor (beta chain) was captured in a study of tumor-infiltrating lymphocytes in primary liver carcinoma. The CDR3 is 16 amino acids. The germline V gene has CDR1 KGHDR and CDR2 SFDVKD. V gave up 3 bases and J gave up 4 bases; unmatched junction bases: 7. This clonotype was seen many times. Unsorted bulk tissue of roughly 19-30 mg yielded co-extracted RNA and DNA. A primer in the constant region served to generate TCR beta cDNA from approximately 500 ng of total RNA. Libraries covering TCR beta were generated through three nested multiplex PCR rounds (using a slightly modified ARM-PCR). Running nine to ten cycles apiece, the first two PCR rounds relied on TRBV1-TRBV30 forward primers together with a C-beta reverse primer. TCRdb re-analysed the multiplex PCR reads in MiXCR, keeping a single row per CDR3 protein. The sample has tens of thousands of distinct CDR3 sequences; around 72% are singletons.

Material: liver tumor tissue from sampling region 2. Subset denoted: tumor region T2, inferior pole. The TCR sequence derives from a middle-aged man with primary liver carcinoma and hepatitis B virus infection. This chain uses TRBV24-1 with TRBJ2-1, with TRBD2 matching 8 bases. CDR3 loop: CATSDPAGGAYNEQFF. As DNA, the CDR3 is TGTGCCACCAGTGATCCTGCGGGAGGCGCGTACAATGAGCAGTTCTTC.